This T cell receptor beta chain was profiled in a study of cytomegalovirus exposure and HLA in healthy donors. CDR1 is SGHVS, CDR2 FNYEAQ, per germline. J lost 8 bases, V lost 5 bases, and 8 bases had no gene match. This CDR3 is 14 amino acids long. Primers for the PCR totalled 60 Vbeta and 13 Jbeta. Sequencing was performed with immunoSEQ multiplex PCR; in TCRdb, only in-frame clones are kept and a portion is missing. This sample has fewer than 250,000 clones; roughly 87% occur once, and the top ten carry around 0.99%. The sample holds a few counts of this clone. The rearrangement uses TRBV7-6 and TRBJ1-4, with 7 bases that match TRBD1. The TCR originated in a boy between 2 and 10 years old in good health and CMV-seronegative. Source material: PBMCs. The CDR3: CASSRPDRAEKLFF. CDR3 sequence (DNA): TGTGCCAGCAGCCGCCCTGACAGGGCAGAAAAACTGTTTTTT.